Sequencing of this T cell receptor (beta chain) was carried out in a study of long-term antiretroviral therapy in people with HIV. To note about this clone: What it binds is unknown.

Treatment of all HIV participants took place in the United States. The CDR3 extends over 11 amino acids. The germline V and J ends were trimmed by 5 bases and 8 bases, with 9 bases remaining between them. Germline assignment: CDR1 SEHNR and CDR2 FQNEAQ (reference sequence). Samples were assayed with immunoSEQ v3.0 at survey level. TCRdb's copy holds only in-frame clones and misses some; the assay was immunoSEQ multiplex PCR. The data contain fewer than 30,000 clones, about 91% of them singletons. Findings and caveats of the study: Controls had broader CDR3 length ranges than HIV repertoires did. Whichever time point was examined, clones expanded before ART dominated the repertoire. Blood specimens, gathered between about 2003 and 2017, were possibly obtained under older ART regimens.

Sequencing was performed on unsorted PBMCs, taken about 4.3 years after starting antiretroviral therapy. The rearrangement uses TRBV7-9 and TRBJ1-1; no clear D gene. The TCR comes from a man aged 25-40 years with HIV. CDR3 bases: TGTGCCAGCAGCCCCGGAGGGGAAGCTTTCTTT. Its protein product is CASSPGGEAFF. The full variable domain, its missing parts supplied by reference TRBV7-9 and TRBJ1-1, is DTGVSQNPRHKITKRGQNVTFRCDPISEHNRLYWYRQTLGQGPEFLTYFQNEAQLEKSRLLSDRFSAERPKGSFSTLEIQRTEQGDSAMYLCASSPGGEAFFGQGTRLTVV.